This TCR beta chain emerged from a study of tumor-infiltrating lymphocytes in primary liver carcinoma (dated by TCRdb to the late 2010s). Some background on the complete study: Of the five patients, three men and two women aged 30 to 69 years, four had hepatocellular carcinoma and one had combined HCC and intrahepatic cholangiocarcinoma. The tumors of the five patients were staged as T1-T3 N0M0, with maximum diameters ranging from roughly 4.2 to 10 cm. Samples yielded roughly 3.5 to 8 million productive TCRbeta reads; read depth did not differ significantly between tissue types. TCRbeta repertoire sequencing, expression microarrays and whole-exome sequencing were combined in the study across five regions of each liver tumor, with adjacent normal tissue and blood also included. A total of 35 specimens from 5 patients underwent TCRbeta repertoire sequencing, comprising approximately 25 tumor regions, 5 adjacent noncancerous liver tissues and 5 peripheral blood samples. The roughly 24 tumor region samples were profiled with Agilent mRNA microarrays so that TCRbeta repertoire diversity could be related to the local molecular phenotype. Reproducibility between technical replicate repertoires was high, with correlation coefficients above 0.95 and mean shared-clone rates approximately 0.9.

Study-wide findings and limitations: Compared with blood, tumors had a significantly larger share of the repertoire taken up by the top 250 clones (p = 0.039). Only a few patients were included in the study, and the authors note that the findings should be validated in a larger study. Because only the TCR beta chain was sequenced and unpaired alpha chains were not captured, true repertoire diversity is likely underestimated. Pairs of tumor regions showed greater repertoire overlap (mean 36%) than tumor-adjacent pairs (17%) or tumor-blood pairs (approximately 15%), which is consistent with antigen-driven expansion. Just about 7.5-25% of top clones turned up in all five regions of a tumor, which suggests spatial heterogeneity among tumor-infiltrating T cells. Bulk unsorted samples precluded comparing CD4+ and CD8+ T cell repertoires.

Total RNA and DNA were co-extracted without cell sorting from roughly 20-30 mg of bulk tissue using the AllPrep DNA/RNA mini kit. Between late 2015 and March 2016, a handful of patients in China with histopathologically diagnosed primary liver carcinoma had surgical resection. Patients had chronic HBV infection and were treatment-naive at sampling. Five spatially separated regions were sampled per tumor: superior, inferior, left-lateral and right-lateral poles, plus the tumor centre. According to histology, viable tumor cells made up more than 85% of every tumor sample. Each fresh piece of tumor and adjacent tissue was cut in two, with one half stored in RNAlater at -80 degrees C and the other half sent for histology. This clonotype showed up many times. This receptor's antigen is unknown. No much larger clonotype is one base removed from it; base qualities were not supplied. A constant-region primer and ProtoScript II reverse transcriptase were used to reverse-transcribe TCRbeta-specific cDNA from approximately 500 ng total RNA. Three nested multiplex PCR rounds, following a slightly modified ARM-PCR procedure, were used to build the TCRbeta libraries. Multiplex TRBV1-TRBV30 forward primers and a Cbeta reverse primer were used in the first two PCR rounds, each of which was run for approximately 9 cycles. Sample barcodes and Illumina adapters were added in a final 25-cycle PCR with Deep VentR polymerase. Before sequencing, amplicons of 200-500 bp were gel-purified using a QIAquick gel extraction kit. The TCRbeta amplicons were sequenced with 250-bp paired-end reads on an Illumina HiSeq 2500. Concerning the study's data processing: Quality trimming of reads was performed with Trimmomatic v0.33, and paired reads were merged with FLASH v1.2.11 so that full CDR3 sequences could be recovered. V, D and J germline segments were assigned to the rearranged TCRbeta sequences using MiGEC v1.2.1b. VDJtools v1.0.0 computed clonotype statistics and Shannon-Wiener diversity indices. Except for diversity analysis, only the 250 most abundant clonotypes of each sample were used in subsequent analyses to reduce sampling bias. TCRdb ran its own pipeline on the public reads, namely fastp trimming at Q25 and MiXCR clone calling, and kept in-frame beta chains. When rows share a CDR3 protein, they turn into one entry using the most common DNA and genes. The V and J calls shown here were made by TCRdb, not taken from the authors' results. The sample has about 22,000 distinct CDR3 sequences on record, over 75% of them singletons. 35% of the sample comes from the top ten.

The V end gives up 7 bases and the J end 4 bases, leaving 4 bases in the junction not matched to a gene. The CDR3, cysteine through phenylalanine, is 13 amino acids long. Only CDR3 DNA remains: 39 bases, in frame from the first base. The germline V gene (reference sequence) provides CDR1 LNHDA and CDR2 SQIVND. The chain couples TRBV19 to TRBJ1-5; 7 junctional bases match TRBD1. The receptor comes from a woman aged 30 to 39 with primary liver carcinoma and hepatitis B virus infection. Sequenced: liver tumor tissue from sampling region 2. Reading the label with the study, this specimen's cell subset or site is: tumor region T2, inferior pole. The bases are TGTGCCAGTACCCAGGGGGAAAATCAGCCCCAGCATTTT. This translates into CASTQGENQPQHF.